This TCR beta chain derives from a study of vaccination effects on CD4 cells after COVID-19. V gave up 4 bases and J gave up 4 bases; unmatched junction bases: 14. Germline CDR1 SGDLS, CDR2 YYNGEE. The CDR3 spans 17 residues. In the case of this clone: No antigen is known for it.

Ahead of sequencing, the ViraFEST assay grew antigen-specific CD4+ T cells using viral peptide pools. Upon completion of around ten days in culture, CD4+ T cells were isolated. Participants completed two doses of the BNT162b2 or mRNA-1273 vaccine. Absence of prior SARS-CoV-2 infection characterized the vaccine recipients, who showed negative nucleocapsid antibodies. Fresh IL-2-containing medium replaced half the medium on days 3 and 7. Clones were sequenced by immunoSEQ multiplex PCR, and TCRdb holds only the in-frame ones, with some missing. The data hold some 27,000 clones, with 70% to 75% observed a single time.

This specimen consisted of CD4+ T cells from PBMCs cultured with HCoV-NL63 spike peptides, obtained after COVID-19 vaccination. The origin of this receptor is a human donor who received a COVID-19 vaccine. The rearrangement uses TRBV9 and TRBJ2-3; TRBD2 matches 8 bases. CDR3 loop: CASSPRVRGGRADTQYF. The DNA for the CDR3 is TGTGCCAGCAGCCCCCGTGTACGGGGGGGACGGGCAGATACGCAGTATTTT. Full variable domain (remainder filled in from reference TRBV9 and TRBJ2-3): DSGVTQTPKHLITATGQRVTLRCSPRSGDLSVYWYQQSLDQGLQFLIQYYNGEERAKGNILERFSAQQFPDLHSELNLSSLELGDSALYFCASSPRVRGGRADTQYFGPGTRLTVL.